Listed below are T cell receptor beta chains from one sample, sequenced in a study of T cells in Graves' hyperthyroidism and ophthalmopathy. MiXCR was run by TCRdb on the multiplex PCR reads, yielding one entry per CDR3 protein. Among about 290,000 distinct CDR3 sequences, roughly 15% were seen once, and the ten largest hold roughly 31%. Sequenced sample: blood. The receptors come from a woman aged 50 to 60 with Graves' hyperthyroidism that later progressed to Graves' ophthalmopathy. Both conserved end residues are part of each CDR3. A D gene is named only where the DNA matches it firmly. The size field is filled for only some rows; it gives once, few, many or a size class.

v_gene	d_gene	abundance	j_gene	CDR3aa	CDR3nt
TRBV3-1	.	many	TRBJ1-1	CASSQAGPGGTEAFF	TGTGCCAGCAGCCAAGCCGGGCCCGGCGGCACTGAAGCTTTCTTT
TRBV19	.	few	TRBJ2-1	CASSGGLYEQFF	TGTGCCAGTAGTGGCGGACTTTACGAGCAGTTCTTC
TRBV6-2/TRBV6-3	TRBD1	many	TRBJ1-5	CASNHMGTGPNQPQHF	TGTGCCAGCAACCACATGGGGACAGGGCCCAATCAGCCCCAGCATTTT
TRBV27	.	.	TRBJ1-2	CASSLSGMNYGYTF	TGTGCCAGCAGTTTATCCGGAATGAACTATGGCTACACCTTC
TRBV20-1	.	many	TRBJ1-2	CSARDLGGQGYTF	TGCAGTGCTAGAGATCTGGGGGGTCAGGGCTACACCTTC
TRBV28	.	many	TRBJ2-5	CASSFGGPETQYF	TGTGCCAGCAGTTTTGGGGGGCCTGAGACCCAGTACTTC
TRBV20-1	.	many	TRBJ2-7	CSGPGDGSYEQYF	TGCAGTGGACCCGGTGACGGATCCTACGAGCAGTACTTC
TRBV30	.	many	TRBJ2-7	CAWSGVLTYEQYF	TGTGCCTGGAGCGGCGTACTCACCTACGAGCAGTACTTC
TRBV5-1	TRBD1	few	TRBJ2-2	CASSWAGTGVSGELFF	TGCGCCAGCAGCTGGGCCGGGACAGGGGTTAGCGGGGAGCTGTTTTTT
TRBV7-3	TRBD1	many	TRBJ2-1	CASSRTGEHNEQFF	TGTGCCAGCAGCAGGACAGGGGAGCACAATGAGCAGTTCTTC
TRBV20-1	TRBD2	few	TRBJ2-7	CSARGTGLGSEQYF	TGCAGTGCTAGAGGTACGGGACTAGGTAGTGAGCAGTACTTC
TRBV5-1	.	few	TRBJ2-1	CASSSGTIPGGNEQFF	TGCGCCAGCAGCTCTGGTACCATCCCCGGGGGCAATGAGCAGTTCTTC
TRBV6-5	.	many	TRBJ2-1	CASSYSLGPLNEQFF	TGTGCCAGCAGTTACTCGCTGGGTCCGTTAAATGAGCAGTTCTTC
TRBV10-1	.	.	TRBJ1-1	CASSMQSHGTEAFF	TGCGCCAGCAGTATGCAGAGTCACGGCACTGAAGCTTTCTTT
TRBV6-1	.	many	TRBJ2-1	CASRNGYNEQFF	TGTGCCAGCAGGAACGGCTACAATGAGCAGTTCTTC
TRBV2	TRBD2	many	TRBJ2-1	CAVSPTSGDEQFF	TGTGCCGTCAGTCCGACTAGCGGGGATGAGCAGTTCTTC
TRBV12-3/TRBV12-4	.	many	TRBJ2-2	CASRQGNTGELFF	TGTGCCAGCAGGCAGGGTAACACCGGGGAGCTGTTTTTT
TRBV18	.	.	TRBJ1-6	CASSPAGMTPLHF	TGTGCCAGCTCACCGGCGGGTATGACACCCCTCCACTTT
TRBV12-3/TRBV12-4	.	.	TRBJ1-1	CASRLQANTDAFF	TGTGCCAGCAGGTTACAGGCGAACACTGATGCTTTCTTT
TRBV9	.	.	TRBJ2-4	CASSVALGGDIQYF	TGTGCCAGCAGCGTAGCTCTAGGTGGGGACATTCAGTACTTC
TRBV6-1	.	.	TRBJ1-3	CASSALGGNTIYF	TGTGCCAGCAGTGCTCTTGGGGGAAACACCATATATTTT
TRBV28	.	many	TRBJ2-3	CASSKQGGGTDTQYF	TGTGCCAGCAGTAAACAGGGTGGGGGCACAGATACGCAGTATTTT
TRBV5-1	.	many	TRBJ2-3	CASSLDGTQYF	TGCGCCAGCAGCTTGGATGGCACGCAGTATTTT
TRBV28	.	many	TRBJ1-2	CASRSPGWRYGYTF	TGTGCCAGCAGATCTCCCGGGTGGAGGTATGGCTACACCTTC
TRBV15	.	.	TRBJ1-4	CATSRDVNGNNEKLFF	TGTGCCACCAGCAGAGATGTAAACGGGAATAATGAAAAACTGTTTTTT
TRBV6-1	.	many	TRBJ2-1	CASSREPVYNEQFF	TGTGCCAGCTCACGCGAGCCGGTCTACAATGAGCAGTTCTTC
TRBV2	TRBD2	many	TRBJ2-3	CAGALAVSTDTQYF	TGTGCTGGGGCGCTAGCGGTTAGCACAGATACGCAGTATTTT
TRBV6-5	.	many	TRBJ2-5	CASSYGGLETQYF	TGTGCCAGCAGTTACGGCGGTTTGGAGACCCAGTACTTC
TRBV5-1	.	.	TRBJ2-1	CASSYEVVNEQFF	TGCGCCAGCAGCTACGAAGTGGTCAATGAGCAGTTCTTC
TRBV6-1	TRBD1	.	TRBJ2-1	CAGHRDRGNEQFF	TGTGCCGGGCACCGGGACAGGGGCAATGAGCAGTTCTTC
TRBV20-1	.	few	TRBJ2-7	CSARRTDSYEQYF	TGCAGTGCTAGAAGGACGGATAGCTACGAGCAGTACTTC
TRBV7-9	TRBD1	once	TRBJ2-3	CASSSPGTVSTDTQYF	TGTGCCAGCAGCTCACCCGGGACAGTCTCCACAGATACGCAGTATTTT
TRBV6-1	.	few	TRBJ1-1	CASTATSAEAFF	TGTGCCAGCACTGCCACCTCAGCTGAAGCTTTCTTT
TRBV6-1	TRBD1	many	TRBJ2-3	CASGETGLESDTQYF	TGTGCCAGCGGGGAGACAGGGCTAGAATCAGATACGCAGTATTTT
TRBV28	.	many	TRBJ1-1	CASSSGLKAEAFF	TGTGCCAGCAGTTCGGGGCTAAAGGCTGAAGCTTTCTTT
TRBV28	.	many	TRBJ2-7	CASSLMTGRPYEQYF	TGTGCCAGCAGTTTAATGACAGGGAGGCCGTACGAGCAGTACTTC
TRBV27	TRBD1	many	TRBJ2-1	CASSPSWDRSYNEQFF	TGTGCCAGCAGCCCCAGTTGGGACAGGTCCTACAATGAGCAGTTCTTC
TRBV18	.	many	TRBJ1-1	CASSPLDRLNTEAFF	TGTGCCAGCTCACCCTTAGACAGGTTGAACACTGAAGCTTTCTTT
TRBV5-6	TRBD2	.	TRBJ2-2	CASSLAGVSTGELFF	TGTGCCAGCAGCCTAGCGGGAGTAAGCACCGGGGAGCTGTTTTTT
TRBV6-4	TRBD1	few	TRBJ2-7	CASSDWSRDRGFLEQYF	TGTGCCAGCAGTGACTGGTCGCGGGACAGGGGGTTCCTCGAGCAGTACTTC
TRBV2	.	many	TRBJ2-2	CASKGLLNTGELFF	TGTGCCAGCAAAGGACTCCTGAACACCGGGGAGCTGTTTTTT
TRBV30	TRBD2	many	TRBJ2-7	CAWGGNAAGDAYEQYF	TGTGCCTGGGGGGGGAACGCGGCGGGAGACGCCTACGAGCAGTACTTC
TRBV5-1	TRBD2	many	TRBJ2-3	CATSEGGRVDTQYF	TGCGCCACCTCAGAAGGCGGGAGAGTAGATACGCAGTATTTT
TRBV7-8	.	many	TRBJ2-1	CASIKGRLPGSSYNEQFF	TGTGCCAGCATCAAGGGCCGTTTACCCGGAAGCTCCTACAATGAGCAGTTCTTC
TRBV7-6	TRBD1	.	TRBJ2-2	CASSLETGVTGELFF	TGTGCCAGCAGCTTAGAGACAGGGGTCACCGGGGAGCTGTTTTTT
TRBV9	TRBD1	few	TRBJ2-1	CASSNRDRVDEQFF	TGTGCCAGCAGCAACCGGGACAGGGTCGATGAGCAGTTCTTC